These 22 T cell receptor beta chains came from one sample sequenced in a study of OX40 agonist ivuxolimab in advanced cancers. Produced via immunoSEQ multiplex PCR; TCRdb's table is partial and in-frame only. This table has approximately 67,000 clones, about 84% appearing once. The sample in question was CD4+ or CD8+ T cells sorted from blood, obtained in a trial of the OX40 agonist ivuxolimab. These receptors originate from an adult with an advanced solid tumor such as melanoma, head and neck, liver or kidney cancer.

CDR3 coding DNA: TGTGCCAGCAGCTTAGAAGGGACAGGGTTCTCCGAGCAGTACGTC. Protein sequence: CASSLEGTGFSEQYV. This rearrangement joins TRBV7-8 to TRBJ2-7; 9 bases are a match to TRBD1. V gave up 1 base and J gave up 6 bases; unmatched junction bases: 7. This CDR3 has 15 residues. Looked up from germline, CDR1 is SGHVS and CDR2 is FQNEAQ.

V and J are TRBV19 and TRBJ2-7; D gene unclear. Germline CDR1 is LNHDA and CDR2 is SQIVND (reference sequence). Trimming left V 3 bases short and J 0 bases short, with 9 bases between. The CDR3 is 14 amino acids. The CDR3 bases are TGTGCCAGTAGTATGGTCATTACCTCCTACGAGCAGTACTTC. It codes for CASSMVITSYEQYF.

This clone showed up just once. This chain connects TRBV7-8 to TRBJ1-2, with 8 bases fitting TRBD1. Trimming cost V 1 base and J 2 bases; bases outside gene matches: 9. The CDR3 is 17 residues long. Germline V CDR1 and CDR2: SGHVS, FQNEAQ. The CDR3 DNA sequence: TGTGCCAGCAGCTTAGGGACAGGGACGGCGAAAAACTATGGCTACACCTTC. This translates into CASSLGTGTAKNYGYTF. Variable domain in full (rest from reference TRBV7-8 and TRBJ1-2): GAGVSQSPRYKVAKRGQDVALRCDPISGHVSLFWYQQALGQGPEFLTYFQNEAQLDKSGLPSDRFFAERPEGSVSTLKIQRTQQEDSAVYLCASSLGTGTAKNYGYTFGSGTRLTVV.

The V gene is TRBV29-1, the J gene TRBJ1-2; TRBD1 matches at 10 bases. Germline V gene data show CDR1 as SQVTM and CDR2 as ANQGSEA. The CDR3 consists of 12 residues. V gave up 3 bases and J gave up 11 bases; unmatched junction bases: 6. The CDR3: CSVDGTGVGYTF. The DNA of the CDR3 is TGCAGCGTTGACGGGACAGGGGTCGGATACACCTTC.

This clone was recorded only once. V usage is TRBV4-1 and J usage is TRBJ1-6; 9 positions agree with TRBD1. Germline CDR1 reads MGHRA; CDR2 reads YSYEKL. The CDR3 has 17 residues. Trimming removed 3 bases from V and 9 bases from J; junction bases left unmatched: 12. In DNA, the CDR3 is TGCGCCAGCAGCCAGTCCTCACAGGGGGCTGTAGGTTCACCCCTCCACTTT. It encodes CASSQSSQGAVGSPLHF.

This chain uses TRBV19 with TRBJ1-5; maybe TRBD1 (5 bases). CDR3 size: 15 residues. Germline values: CDR1 LNHDA, CDR2 SQIVND (reference sequence). Trimming shortened V by 5 bases and J by 3 bases, and 14 bases separated the two germline ends. CDR3 residues: CASSSAAGLNQPQHF. The DNA for the CDR3 is TGTGCCAGTAGTTCCGCGGCGGGACTCAATCAGCCCCAGCATTTT.

The V call is TRBV28, the J call TRBJ1-2; D may be TRBD1 (6 bases). The CDR3 loop spans 12 amino acids. Per the germline V gene, CDR1 is MDHEN and CDR2 is SYDVKM. The germline V and J ends were trimmed by 7 bases and 4 bases, with 10 bases remaining between them. The CDR3 loop is CASMTGTYGYTF. CDR3 coding DNA: TGTGCCAGCATGACAGGTACCTATGGCTACACCTTC.

This clone was seen a handful of times. This sequence joins TRBV30 and TRBJ1-1; D not resolved. This CDR3 is 13 amino acids long. V lost 0 bases, J lost 2 bases, and 7 bases lay in between. CDR1 is GTSNPN, CDR2 SVGIG, per germline (reference sequence). The CDR3 reads CAWSVRTNTEAFF. CDR3 nucleotide sequence: TGTGCCTGGAGTGTACGAACCAACACTGAAGCTTTCTTT.

V usage is TRBV19 and J usage is TRBJ1-6; D is uncertain. Germline V gene data show CDR1 as LNHDA and CDR2 as SQIVND (reference sequence). This CDR3 has 15 amino acids. The V and J ends lost 6 bases and 0 bases respectively, with 9 bases between them. The CDR3 DNA sequence: TGTGCCAGTAGGAGTAAGGGCTCCTATAATTCACCCCTCCACTTT. Amino acid sequence: CASRSKGSYNSPLHF.

V usage is TRBV25-1 and J usage is TRBJ2-5, with 10 nucleotides matching TRBD2. CDR1 and CDR2 (germline): MGHDK, SYGVNS. The V and J ends lost 6 bases and 2 bases, in that order; junction bases with no gene match: 6. The CDR3 runs to 15 residues. CDR3 sequence: CASSPTAGGQETQYF. DNA for the CDR3: TGTGCCAGCAGCCCAACAGCGGGGGGGCAAGAGACCCAGTACTTC.

The J gene is TRBJ1-1, the V gene TRBV10-1; D remains unclear. This CDR3 region has 14 residues. CDR1 is WNHNN, CDR2 SYGVQD, per germline (reference sequence). The V and J ends lost 7 bases and 1 base respectively, with 13 bases between them. CDR3 amino acids: CASTQGTGNTEAFF. The CDR3 DNA follows: TGCGCCAGCACTCAAGGCACGGGGAACACTGAAGCTTTCTTT.

This chain joins TRBV5-1 and TRBJ1-2; D is unresolved. V was pared by 5 bases and J by 4 bases, with 12 bases between. The CDR3 covers 13 residues. Looked up from germline, CDR1 is SGHRS and CDR2 is YFSETQ. This CDR3 is CASSGLGSYGYTF. The DNA of the CDR3 is TGCGCCAGCAGTGGGTTGGGGTCCTATGGCTACACCTTC.

The V and J genes are TRBV5-8 and TRBJ2-6; no clear D. Trimming removed 1 base from V and 0 bases from J, with 14 bases in between. This CDR3 is built from 18 residues. Germline CDR1 and CDR2: SGHTS and YDEGEE. This CDR3 is CASSLHLTDSSGANVLTF. The CDR3, as DNA: TGTGCCAGCAGCTTGCACCTGACCGATAGCTCTGGGGCCAACGTCCTGACTTTC.

V usage is TRBV4-1 and J usage is TRBJ2-7; 8 bases match TRBD2. The V segment lost 4 bases and the J segment 3 bases; nucleotides outside the gene matches: 8. This CDR3 has 15 amino acids. Germline V gene data show CDR1 as MGHRA and CDR2 as YSYEKL. CDR3: CASSPFPGGDYEQYF. CDR3 DNA: TGCGCCAGCAGCCCTTTCCCGGGGGGGGACTACGAGCAGTACTTC.

Regarding this clone: Distinct nucleotide sequences in the sample also encode this CDR3. The chain recombines TRBV9 with TRBJ2-7; TRBD1 matches 9 bases. Germline V gives CDR1 SGDLS, CDR2 YYNGEE. This CDR3 region has 15 residues. V shed 6 bases, J shed 6 bases, and the junction held 13 bases outside the gene matches. The CDR3 nucleotides are TGTGCCAGCAACCAGGGACAGGGCGAATTATCCGAGCAGTACTTC. Its translation: CASNQGQGELSEQYF. The entire variable domain, with the rest obtained from reference TRBV9 and TRBJ2-7, is as follows: DSGVTQTPKHLITATGQRVTLRCSPRSGDLSVYWYQQSLDQGLQFLIQYYNGEERAKGNILERFSAQQFPDLHSELNLSSLELGDSALYFCASNQGQGELSEQYFGPGTRLTVT.

The V call is TRBV7-3, the J call TRBJ2-3; D is perhaps TRBD1 or TRBD2 (6 bases each). This CDR3 spans 15 amino acids. CDR1 SGHTA and CDR2 FQGTGA come from the germline V gene. V was clipped by 2 bases and J by 4 bases, with 13 bases between them. CDR3 coding DNA: TGTGCCAGCAGCTTAGGGGGGCATGGCGCAGATACGCAGTATTTT. This gives the protein CASSLGGHGADTQYF.

J is TRBJ2-7 and V is TRBV6-1; TRBD1 aligns across 9 bases. The germline V gene has CDR1 MNHNS and CDR2 SASEGT. The CDR3 is made up of 14 amino acids. V lost 6 bases to trimming and J lost 4 bases; unmatched junction nucleotides: 7. The CDR3 coding sequence is TGTGCCAGCAGGAGGACAGGGGCTGGTTACGAGCAGTACGTC. Residues: CASRRTGAGYEQYV.

CDR3 DNA: TGCGCCAGCAGCTTGAAGGGGGACAGGGGTTATTCACCCCTCCACTTT. Translation gives CASSLKGDRGYSPLHF. This chain joins TRBV5-1 and TRBJ1-6; 10 positions agree with TRBD1. J lost 8 bases, V lost 1 base, and 6 bases had no gene match. CDR1 and CDR2 (germline): SGHRS, YFSETQ. CDR3 length: 16 amino acids.

This clone was seen a few times. The J gene is TRBJ1-5, the V gene TRBV28, with 7 bases aligning to TRBD1. Germline lookup yields CDR1 MDHEN and CDR2 SYDVKM. The CDR3 runs to 13 residues. With V trimmed by 6 bases and J by 7 bases, 6 bases remained unmatched. The CDR3 loop is CASSPDRDQPQHF. DNA for the CDR3: TGTGCCAGCAGCCCAGACAGGGACCAGCCCCAGCATTTT.

The genes are TRBV4-1 and TRBJ2-1; TRBD2 might be the D (6 bases). Germline lookup yields CDR1 MGHRA and CDR2 YSYEKL. Trimming removed 7 bases from V and 7 bases from J, with 14 bases in between. This CDR3 is 13 amino acids long. The CDR3 reads CASTGTSTNEQFF. Here the CDR3 DNA reads TGCGCCAGCACAGGGACTTCCACGAATGAGCAGTTCTTC.

The V call is TRBV4-3, the J call TRBJ2-3; 14 positions match TRBD2. CDR3 length: 16 residues. The J segment lost 11 bases and the V segment lost 4 bases, leaving 11 bases of the junction unmatched. Germline CDR1 reads LGHNA; CDR2 reads YSLEER. CDR3 coding DNA: TGCGCCAGCAGCCGGGTGGGGACTAGCGGGAGTGGGGGGCAGTATTTT. Translated: CASSRVGTSGSGGQYF.

The chain combines TRBV7-3 with TRBJ2-7, with D unclear. The germline V gene encodes CDR1 SGHTA and CDR2 FQGTGA. CDR3 length: 12 residues. Trimming removed 6 bases at V and 4 bases at J, with 10 bases between. CDR3 protein: CASSPLGYEQYF. CDR3 DNA: TGTGCCAGCAGTCCCCTAGGATACGAGCAGTACTTC.